Below are 15 T cell receptor beta chains sequenced from a single sample in a study of identical twins. TCRdb used MiXCR to reprocess the 5' RACE reads, holding one entry per CDR3 protein. The sample includes around 230,000 distinct CDR3 sequences, approximately 7.1% of them seen just once. In addition, the sample was reused for a study of T cells expressing NK-cell markers.

The material sequenced was CD8+ T cells sorted from blood. Receptor source: a woman between 18 and 29 years old in good health.

There are a few counts of this clonotype. The V and J genes are TRBV19 and TRBJ2-1; D might be TRBD2 (5 bases). Germline CDR1 reads LNHDA; CDR2 reads SQIVND (reference sequence). CDR3 length: 13 residues. V dropped 8 bases and J dropped 2 bases, with 10 bases sitting between them. The CDR3: CASGWTPYNEQFF. In DNA form, the CDR3 reads TGTGCCAGTGGATGGACTCCCTACAATGAGCAGTTCTTC.

The rearrangement links TRBV28 to TRBJ2-5; 8 bases align to TRBD1. CDR3 length: 14 residues. CDR1 is MDHEN, CDR2 SYDVKM, per germline. Trimming removed 10 bases from V and 4 bases from J; junction bases left unmatched: 11. CDR3 coding DNA: TGTGCCACCATCAATCCTGGACAGGGAGAGACCCAGTACTTC. This codes for CATINPGQGETQYF.

The CDR3 loop reads CSVGVGRYEQYF. CDR3 coding DNA: TGCAGCGTTGGCGTGGGCCGATACGAGCAGTACTTC. This sequence joins TRBV29-1 and TRBJ2-7, with D unresolved. This CDR3 contains 12 residues. Trimming shortened V by 4 bases and J by 4 bases, and 11 bases separated the two germline ends. Germline V CDR1 and CDR2: SQVTM, ANQGSEA.

This clonotype was detected ten times or more. V and J are TRBV29-1 and TRBJ2-7; D is ambiguous. The CDR3 sequence is 12 residues long. Trimming removed 6 bases at V and 5 bases at J, with 14 bases between. CDR1 is SQVTM, CDR2 ANQGSEA, per germline. This CDR3 is CSVRFSTHEQYF. The CDR3 DNA sequence: TGCAGCGTGAGGTTCTCCACCCACGAGCAGTACTTC.

In nucleotides, the CDR3 is TGTGCCGGCCGGGACAGGGGGCCGAGCCACTATGGCTACACCTTC. Its translation: CAGRDRGPSHYGYTF. The chain is built from TRBV30 and TRBJ1-2; 12 positions agree with TRBD1. The length of the CDR3 is 15 residues. J lost 3 bases, V lost 8 bases, and 10 bases had no gene match. The germline gives CDR1 GTSNPN, CDR2 SVGIG (reference sequence).

The rearrangement links TRBV12-3 or TRBV12-4 to TRBJ2-2; D uncertain. V was cut by 1 base and J by 3 bases, with 6 bases left in between. The CDR3 totals 14 residues. CDR3 sequence reads: CASSLGSDTGELFF. Here the CDR3 DNA reads TGTGCCAGCAGTTTAGGGTCAGACACCGGGGAGCTGTTTTTT.

This clonotype was counted a few times. The genes are TRBV28 and TRBJ2-7; no clear D gene. Germline CDR1 reads MDHEN; CDR2 reads SYDVKM. This CDR3 region has 16 residues. Trimming pared 7 bases from V and 0 bases from J, leaving 19 bases between. The CDR3 loop reads CASTPRVMTASYEQYF. Here the CDR3 DNA reads TGTGCCAGCACCCCTAGGGTGATGACCGCCTCCTACGAGCAGTACTTC.

This chain's CDR3 is CASSGRTPNTGELFF. The CDR3 nucleotides read TGTGCCAGCAGTGGCCGGACACCGAACACCGGGGAGCTGTTTTTT. The gene calls are TRBV9 and TRBJ2-2, with D possibly matching TRBD1 (5 bases). V was trimmed by 5 bases and J by 0 bases, leaving 11 bases between them. This CDR3 is 15 amino acids long. Germline V CDR1 and CDR2: SGDLS, YYNGEE.

This clonotype showed up just a few times. This chain joins TRBV5-1 and TRBJ2-6; no firm D call. Germline-derived CDR1 and CDR2 are SGHRS and YFSETQ. This CDR3 contains 15 residues. V lost 4 bases and J lost 1, with 9 bases in between. The CDR3 region has the DNA TGCGCCAGCAGCCCAGCGTCGTCTGGGGCCAACGTCCTGACTTTC. As protein: CASSPASSGANVLTF.

The chain recombines TRBV20-1 with TRBJ1-1; 7 positions agree with TRBD1. V shed 4 bases, J shed 5 bases, and the junction held 4 bases outside the gene matches. Germline V CDR1 and CDR2: DFQATT, SNEGSKA (reference sequence). This CDR3 is 12 amino acids long. The CDR3 loop reads CSAKPGGTEAFF. CDR3 bases: TGCAGTGCTAAGCCAGGGGGGACTGAAGCTTTCTTT.

The chain combines TRBV27 with TRBJ1-1, with a tentative D call TRBD1 (5 bases). The CDR3 loop spans 14 amino acids. Germline CDR1 and CDR2: MNHEY and SMNVEV (reference sequence). The V and J ends lost 6 bases and 2 bases respectively, with 13 bases between them. CDR3 loop: CASRAPGLNTEAFF. The CDR3 nucleotides read TGTGCCAGCAGGGCCCCGGGACTTAACACTGAAGCTTTCTTT.

This clonotype was observed at least ten times. This chain links TRBV12-3 or TRBV12-4 with TRBJ2-7; D gene uncertain. Trimming removed 6 bases at V and 2 bases at J, with 8 bases between. This CDR3 spans 12 amino acids. The CDR3 sequence is CASSLFPYEQYF. CDR3 in DNA: TGTGCCAGCAGCCTATTTCCCTACGAGCAGTACTTC.

This clonotype was recorded at least ten times. The chain combines TRBV3-1 with TRBJ2-4, with D perhaps assigned TRBD1 or TRBD2 (5 bases each). This CDR3 comprises 14 residues. Trimming stripped 8 bases from V and 0 bases from J, with 11 bases between. The germline V gene has CDR1 LGHDT and CDR2 YNNKEL (reference sequence). The CDR3 sequence: CASGTILAKNIQYF. CDR3 in DNA: TGTGCCAGCGGGACCATACTAGCCAAAAACATTCAGTACTTC.

This clonotype was seen repeatedly, ten times or more. This chain's CDR3 is CSVRQEKLFF. CDR3 DNA sequence: TGCAGCGTCCGGCAGGAAAAACTGTTTTTT. V is TRBV29-1 and J is TRBJ1-4; no definite D call. The CDR3 runs 10 residues. V was trimmed by 6 bases and J by 8 bases, leaving 7 bases between them. CDR1 is SQVTM, CDR2 ANQGSEA, per germline.

This clonotype was detected many times. V usage is TRBV5-5 and J usage is TRBJ2-2; D unclear. The V gene lost 0 bases and the J gene lost 9 bases, with 12 bases spanning the gap. CDR1 and CDR2 from the germline V gene are SGHKS and YYEKEE (reference sequence). This CDR3 has 14 residues. This chain's CDR3 is CASSLDSGTRELFF. CDR3 in DNA: TGTGCCAGCAGCTTGGACTCAGGAACTAGGGAGCTGTTTTTT.